These 15 T cell receptor beta chains came from one sample sequenced in a study of cytomegalovirus exposure and HLA in healthy donors. Both 60 Vbeta primers and 13 Jbeta primers went into the PCR. Only in-frame clones appear in the TCRdb table, and some are missing; sequencing was by immunoSEQ multiplex PCR. The data contain under 200,000 clones, around 72% of them singletons. The sequencing sample was made of PBMCs. These TCRs come from a man between 18 and 35 years old in good health and CMV-seronegative.

This clone was counted only a few times. The chain carries TRBV5-1 and TRBJ1-4, with 9 bases identical to TRBD1. The length of the CDR3 is 14 residues. Trimming cost V 3 bases and J 8 bases; bases outside gene matches: 5. Germline CDR1 SGHRS, CDR2 YFSETQ. As DNA, the CDR3 is TGCGCCAGCAGCTGGGGACAGGGAGGGGAAAAACTGTTTTTT. Translated, it gives CASSWGQGGEKLFF. The full variable domain, completed using reference TRBV5-1 and TRBJ1-4, is KAGVTQTPRYLIKTRGQQVTLSCSPISGHRSVSWYQQTPGQGLQFLFEYFSETQRNKGNFPGRFSGRQFSNSRSEMNVSTLELGDSALYLCASSWGQGGEKLFFGSGTQLSVL.

This chain links TRBV20-1 with TRBJ2-5, with D unclear. The CDR3 is 10 amino acids. Germline CDR1 and CDR2: DFQATT and SNEGSKA (reference sequence). The ends were cut back, 4 bases at V and 5 bases at J, with 5 bases in the middle. The CDR3 here is CSATLETQYF. DNA for the CDR3: TGCAGTGCTACTCTTGAGACCCAGTACTTC.

This clone has just a few counts. The J gene is TRBJ1-4, the V gene TRBV9; the D is unclear. The length of the CDR3 is 15 residues. Germline-derived CDR1 and CDR2 are SGDLS and YYNGEE. Between the trimmed V and J ends, which lost 0 bases and 9 bases, there was a span of 15 bases. The CDR3 is CASSVGNRPVKKLFF. Written as DNA, the CDR3 is TGTGCCAGCAGCGTAGGCAACAGACCGGTAAAAAAACTGTTTTTT. The complete variable domain, with remaining parts taken from reference TRBV9 and TRBJ1-4, reads DSGVTQTPKHLITATGQRVTLRCSPRSGDLSVYWYQQSLDQGLQFLIQYYNGEERAKGNILERFSAQQFPDLHSELNLSSLELGDSALYFCASSVGNRPVKKLFFGSGTQLSVL.

This chain uses TRBV9 with TRBJ2-1; unclear D gene. The CDR3 has 11 amino acids. Germline CDR1 is SGDLS and CDR2 is YYNGEE. V lost 2 bases, J lost 9 bases, and 6 bases lay in between. This CDR3 is CASSVGGEQFF. The CDR3 bases are TGTGCCAGCAGCGTCGGTGGTGAGCAGTTCTTC.

The V and J genes are TRBV4-1 and TRBJ2-7, with D uncertain. The CDR3 extends over 13 amino acids. Germline values: CDR1 MGHRA, CDR2 YSYEKL. The V gene lost 3 bases and the J gene lost 6 bases, with 12 bases spanning the gap. The DNA for the CDR3 is TGCGCCAGCAGCCATGGTCCACGGAGCGAGCAGTACTTC. Encoded protein: CASSHGPRSEQYF.

This clone was counted a few times. The genes are TRBV4-3 and TRBJ2-5; TRBD2 matches at 10 bases. The germline V gene has CDR1 LGHNA and CDR2 YSLEER. The length of the CDR3 is 15 residues. The trim removed 0 bases at V and 7 bases at J, leaving 5 bases unmatched. The chain's CDR3 is CASSQETSGIATQYF. DNA of the CDR3: TGCGCCAGCAGCCAAGAAACTAGCGGGATAGCGACCCAGTACTTC.

The chain combines TRBV7-8 with TRBJ2-2; 8 bases match TRBD2. The V and J ends lost 1 base and 1 base, in that order; junction bases with no gene match: 2. Germline V gene lookup returns CDR1 SGHVS and CDR2 FQNEAQ. The CDR3 sequence is 16 residues long. The CDR3 loop is CASSLGLAGNTGELFF. The CDR3 nucleotides are TGTGCCAGCAGCTTAGGGCTAGCGGGGAACACCGGGGAGCTGTTTTTT.

V gene TRBV5-1 combines with J gene TRBJ2-3; maybe TRBD1 (6 bases). The CDR3 totals 15 residues. Trimming took 4 bases from V and 1 from J, leaving 13 bases between them. Germline values: CDR1 SGHRS, CDR2 YFSETQ. The CDR3 region has the DNA TGCGCCAGCAGCCCCGGGACAACTCGCACAGATACGCAGTATTTT. It translates to CASSPGTTRTDTQYF.

The chain is built from TRBV6-1 and TRBJ2-3; TRBD1 matches 12 bases. The CDR3 extends over 16 amino acids. Trimming removed 4 bases from V and 3 bases from J; junction bases left unmatched: 5. The germline V gene encodes CDR1 MNHNS and CDR2 SASEGT. CDR3 region: CASSAGTGGATDTQYF. The CDR3 DNA sequence: TGTGCCAGCAGTGCCGGGACAGGGGGCGCGACAGATACGCAGTATTTT.

This clone turned up a few times. The chain's CDR3 is CASSLNRANTGELFF. DNA of the CDR3: TGTGCCAGCAGCTTAAACAGGGCGAACACCGGGGAGCTGTTTTTT. The V gene is TRBV7-2, the J gene TRBJ2-2; the D gene is possibly TRBD1 (6 bases). The V end was cut by 2 bases, the J end by 0 bases, with 7 bases between. This CDR3 is 15 amino acids long. In germline, CDR1 is SGHTA, CDR2 FQGNSA.

The J gene is TRBJ1-6, the V gene TRBV27, with a possible D match to TRBD1 (5 bases). Between the trimmed V and J ends, which lost 3 bases and 9 bases, there was a span of 15 bases. Germline assignment: CDR1 MNHEY and CDR2 SMNVEV (reference sequence). This CDR3 is 15 amino acids long. This CDR3 reads CASSFWQGGGSPLHF. The CDR3 region has the DNA TGTGCCAGCAGTTTTTGGCAGGGCGGCGGTTCACCCCTCCACTTT.

The rearrangement joins TRBV10-3 to TRBJ2-5, with 11 bases aligning to TRBD2. The J call may be incorrect, as the DNA end agrees better with TRBJ2-7. CDR1 ENHRY and CDR2 SYGVKD come from the germline V gene. This CDR3 has 14 amino acids. The CDR3 region is CAIRLGLADYEQYF. The CDR3 DNA reads TGTGCCATCAGACTGGGACTAGCGGACTACGAGCAGTACTTC.

CDR3 DNA sequence: TGTGCCAGCAGCTTGTACCAGGGCGAGACGGAGCAGTACTTC. Its translation: CASSLYQGETEQYF. The chain links TRBV5-4 to TRBJ2-7; D perhaps matches TRBD1 (5 bases). The CDR3 runs 14 residues. V lost 1 base, J lost 7 bases, and 15 bases lay in between. Per germline, CDR1 SGHNT and CDR2 YYREEE (reference sequence).

Comments on this clone: Other DNA variants within this sample encode the same CDR3. V and J are TRBV5-1 and TRBJ1-1, with 8 bases fitting TRBD1. Germline V gives CDR1 SGHRS, CDR2 YFSETQ. With 5 bases clipped from V and 5 bases from J, the junction kept 8 bases outside the gene matches. CDR3 length: 14 amino acids. The CDR3 sequence is CASSTGQGGTEAFF. For the CDR3, the DNA is TGCGCCAGCAGTACCGGACAGGGAGGGACTGAAGCTTTCTTT.

V usage is TRBV6-1 and J usage is TRBJ2-7, with 14 nucleotides matching TRBD2. The CDR3 sequence is 15 residues long. J lost 4 bases, V lost 5 bases, and 4 bases had no gene match. The germline V gene has CDR1 MNHNS and CDR2 SASEGT. The CDR3 DNA reads TGTGCCAGCAGTCGACTAGCGGGAGGGGGTTACGAGCAGTACTTC. Residues: CASSRLAGGGYEQYF.